What follows are 11 T cell receptor beta chains derived from one specimen sequenced in a study of T cell changes during pregnancy in multiple sclerosis. Repertoires were generated with immunoSEQ multiplex PCR, while TCRdb's copy carries only in-frame clones and drops some. The sample includes approximately 54,000 clones, about 91% seen only once; the top ten take approximately 1.1%. The material was peripheral blood, obtained after pregnancy. Receptors originate from a female donor in good health, enrolled as a control in a pregnancy study.

Only a few counts were recorded for this clone. The V and J genes are TRBV7-9 and TRBJ2-7; TRBD1 might be the D (5 bases). The V end was cut by 2 bases, the J end by 6 bases, with 5 bases between. Looked up from germline, CDR1 is SEHNR and CDR2 is FQNEAQ (reference sequence). The CDR3 has 11 residues. CDR3 amino acids: CASSLQGEQYF. CDR3 DNA: TGTGCCAGCAGCTTACAGGGCGAGCAGTACTTC. Full variable domain (outside the CDR3, taken from reference TRBV7-9 and TRBJ2-7): DTGVSQNPRHKITKRGQNVTFRCDPISEHNRLYWYRQTLGQGPEFLTYFQNEAQLEKSRLLSDRFSAERPKGSFSTLEIQRTEQGDSAMYLCASSLQGEQYFGPGTRLTVT.

The chain is built from TRBV2 and TRBJ1-2; D call uncertain. CDR3 length equals 11 residues. Trimming removed 7 bases at V and 8 bases at J, with 11 bases between. Per the germline V gene, CDR1 is SNHLY and CDR2 is FYNNEI. This chain's CDR3 is CASTVEWGYTF. CDR3 DNA: TGTGCCAGCACCGTAGAATGGGGCTACACCTTC.

CDR3 region: CASSIDRENTIYF. CDR3 bases: TGTGCCAGCAGCATCGACAGGGAAAACACCATATATTTT. This chain joins TRBV7-7 and TRBJ1-3, with 7 positions matching TRBD1. This CDR3 comprises 13 residues. J lost 6 bases, V lost 5 bases, and 4 bases had no gene match. Looked up from germline, CDR1 is SSHAT and CDR2 is FNYEAQ (reference sequence).

This clone was seen a single time. The chain has TRBV5-1 and TRBJ2-1, with TRBD2 matching 8 bases. CDR1 and CDR2 from the germline V gene are SGHRS and YFSETQ. J was trimmed by 4 bases and V by 0 bases; bases with no gene match: 15. CDR3 size: 19 residues. The CDR3 bases are TGCGCCAGCAGCTTGGGGGGTGGGCTGAGCGGGAGAACTTACAATGAGCAGTTCTTC. It is translated as CASSLGGGLSGRTYNEQFF. Variable domain in full (rest from reference TRBV5-1 and TRBJ2-1): KAGVTQTPRYLIKTRGQQVTLSCSPISGHRSVSWYQQTPGQGLQFLFEYFSETQRNKGNFPGRFSGRQFSNSRSEMNVSTLELGDSALYLCASSLGGGLSGRTYNEQFFGPGTRLTVL.

The J gene is TRBJ2-1, the V gene TRBV11-2; D is unclear. Deletions cut 7 bases from V and 0 bases from J, with 13 bases between. From germline, CDR1 is SGHAT and CDR2 FQNNGV. CDR3 length: 15 amino acids. CDR3 nucleotides: TGTGCCAGCACGGGTAGGCTAAGCTCCTACAATGAGCAGTTCTTC. This codes for CASTGRLSSYNEQFF.

Only a few counts were recorded for this clone. This chain uses TRBV6-5 with TRBJ1-5; D is undetermined. V was shortened by 4 bases and J by 0 bases, with 4 bases between the two germline ends. CDR1 is MNHEY, CDR2 SVGAGI, per germline. The CDR3 has 13 residues. The chain's CDR3 is CASSSNSNQPQHF. CDR3 sequence (DNA): TGTGCCAGCAGTTCAAATAGCAATCAGCCCCAGCATTTT.

The chain uses TRBV7-2 and TRBJ2-1; TRBD2 agrees at 12 bases. Per the germline V gene, CDR1 is SGHTA and CDR2 is FQGNSA. The CDR3 consists of 17 residues. The J segment lost 6 bases and the V segment lost 5 bases, leaving 11 bases of the junction unmatched. CDR3 residues: CASSPTNLAGGGNEQFF. The CDR3 region has the DNA TGTGCCAGCAGCCCCACGAACCTAGCGGGGGGGGGCAATGAGCAGTTCTTC.

This clone showed up just once. The rearrangement joins TRBV5-4 to TRBJ2-6, with D perhaps TRBD1 (5 bases). Germline lookup yields CDR1 SGHNT and CDR2 YYREEE (reference sequence). The CDR3 sequence is 15 residues long. The ends were cut back, 4 bases at V and 1 base at J, with 9 bases in the middle. The CDR3 DNA reads as TGTGCCAGCAGCCGGAAGGGGTCTGGGGCCAACGTCCTGACTTTC. It translates to CASSRKGSGANVLTF. The full variable domain, in which reference TRBV5-4 and TRBJ2-6 provide the parts outside the CDR3, is ETGVTQSPTHLIKTRGQQVTLRCSSQSGHNTVSWYQQALGQGPQFIFQYYREEENGRGNFPPRFSGLQFPNYSSELNVNALELDDSALYLCASSRKGSGANVLTFGAGSRLTVL.

This clone has just one count. The CDR3 sequence is CASSLVGQGVETQYF. Here the CDR3 DNA reads TGTGCCAGCAGCTTAGTTGGACAGGGGGTAGAGACCCAGTACTTC. The V call is TRBV7-8, the J call TRBJ2-5; 10 nucleotides line up with TRBD1. CDR3 size: 15 residues. V lost 1 base and J lost 4; bases outside the gene matches: 3. Germline V gives CDR1 SGHVS, CDR2 FQNEAQ.

The chain links TRBV6-1 to TRBJ2-1, with TRBD1 matching 9 bases. CDR3 length: 15 residues. In germline, CDR1 is MNHNS, CDR2 SASEGT. With V trimmed by 8 bases and J by 3 bases, 8 bases remained unmatched. CDR3 region: CASGFGTGIYNEQFF. CDR3 nucleotides: TGTGCCAGCGGATTTGGGACAGGGATCTACAATGAGCAGTTCTTC.

This chain joins TRBV18 and TRBJ1-4, with 9 bases identical to TRBD1. Germline CDR1 reads KGHSH; CDR2 reads LQKENI. The CDR3 spans 16 residues. V shed 1 base, J shed 5 bases, and the junction held 5 bases outside the gene matches. CDR3 protein: CASSPLSTGGNEKLFF. The CDR3 DNA reads TGTGCCAGCTCACCACTATCGACAGGGGGAAATGAAAAACTGTTTTTT.